This record looks at one T cell receptor beta chain sequence and its context. The antigen is undetermined. The source of the sample is a study of T-cell reconstitution after alpha-beta-depleted transplantation in children. The study, taken as a whole, reports: Recipient T cells and thymic progenitors that survived gave rise to the high TCRbeta diversity observed at day 60 in some patients. Reported findings indicate that, about two months after transplant, alpha-beta T cells came from several hundred expanded clones, which were derived from non-depleted graft cells.

Germline V CDR1 and CDR2: MNHEY, SVGAGI. The CDR3 consists of 15 residues. The V gene end was trimmed by 2 bases and the J gene end by 5 bases; junction bases not matched to a gene: 6. TCRbeta library preparation incorporated unique molecular identifiers. Each CDR3 protein is one row after TCRdb ran MiXCR on the PCR reads. The sample yields 500,000 to 650,000 distinct CDR3 sequences, over 9.5% seen once. The clonotype comes from a female patient aged 2-9 years who had a stem cell transplant for aplastic anemia, so the T cells may come from the graft donor. The chain uses TRBV6-5 and TRBJ1-2, with 9 bases identical to TRBD1. The source material was PBMCs, mostly from graft donor cells, sampled 180 days after TCRalphabeta/CD19-depleted stem cell transplant. The CDR3, as DNA: TGTGCCAGCAGTTACGACAGGGGGGTGTCGTATGGCTACACCTTC. It codes for CASSYDRGVSYGYTF.